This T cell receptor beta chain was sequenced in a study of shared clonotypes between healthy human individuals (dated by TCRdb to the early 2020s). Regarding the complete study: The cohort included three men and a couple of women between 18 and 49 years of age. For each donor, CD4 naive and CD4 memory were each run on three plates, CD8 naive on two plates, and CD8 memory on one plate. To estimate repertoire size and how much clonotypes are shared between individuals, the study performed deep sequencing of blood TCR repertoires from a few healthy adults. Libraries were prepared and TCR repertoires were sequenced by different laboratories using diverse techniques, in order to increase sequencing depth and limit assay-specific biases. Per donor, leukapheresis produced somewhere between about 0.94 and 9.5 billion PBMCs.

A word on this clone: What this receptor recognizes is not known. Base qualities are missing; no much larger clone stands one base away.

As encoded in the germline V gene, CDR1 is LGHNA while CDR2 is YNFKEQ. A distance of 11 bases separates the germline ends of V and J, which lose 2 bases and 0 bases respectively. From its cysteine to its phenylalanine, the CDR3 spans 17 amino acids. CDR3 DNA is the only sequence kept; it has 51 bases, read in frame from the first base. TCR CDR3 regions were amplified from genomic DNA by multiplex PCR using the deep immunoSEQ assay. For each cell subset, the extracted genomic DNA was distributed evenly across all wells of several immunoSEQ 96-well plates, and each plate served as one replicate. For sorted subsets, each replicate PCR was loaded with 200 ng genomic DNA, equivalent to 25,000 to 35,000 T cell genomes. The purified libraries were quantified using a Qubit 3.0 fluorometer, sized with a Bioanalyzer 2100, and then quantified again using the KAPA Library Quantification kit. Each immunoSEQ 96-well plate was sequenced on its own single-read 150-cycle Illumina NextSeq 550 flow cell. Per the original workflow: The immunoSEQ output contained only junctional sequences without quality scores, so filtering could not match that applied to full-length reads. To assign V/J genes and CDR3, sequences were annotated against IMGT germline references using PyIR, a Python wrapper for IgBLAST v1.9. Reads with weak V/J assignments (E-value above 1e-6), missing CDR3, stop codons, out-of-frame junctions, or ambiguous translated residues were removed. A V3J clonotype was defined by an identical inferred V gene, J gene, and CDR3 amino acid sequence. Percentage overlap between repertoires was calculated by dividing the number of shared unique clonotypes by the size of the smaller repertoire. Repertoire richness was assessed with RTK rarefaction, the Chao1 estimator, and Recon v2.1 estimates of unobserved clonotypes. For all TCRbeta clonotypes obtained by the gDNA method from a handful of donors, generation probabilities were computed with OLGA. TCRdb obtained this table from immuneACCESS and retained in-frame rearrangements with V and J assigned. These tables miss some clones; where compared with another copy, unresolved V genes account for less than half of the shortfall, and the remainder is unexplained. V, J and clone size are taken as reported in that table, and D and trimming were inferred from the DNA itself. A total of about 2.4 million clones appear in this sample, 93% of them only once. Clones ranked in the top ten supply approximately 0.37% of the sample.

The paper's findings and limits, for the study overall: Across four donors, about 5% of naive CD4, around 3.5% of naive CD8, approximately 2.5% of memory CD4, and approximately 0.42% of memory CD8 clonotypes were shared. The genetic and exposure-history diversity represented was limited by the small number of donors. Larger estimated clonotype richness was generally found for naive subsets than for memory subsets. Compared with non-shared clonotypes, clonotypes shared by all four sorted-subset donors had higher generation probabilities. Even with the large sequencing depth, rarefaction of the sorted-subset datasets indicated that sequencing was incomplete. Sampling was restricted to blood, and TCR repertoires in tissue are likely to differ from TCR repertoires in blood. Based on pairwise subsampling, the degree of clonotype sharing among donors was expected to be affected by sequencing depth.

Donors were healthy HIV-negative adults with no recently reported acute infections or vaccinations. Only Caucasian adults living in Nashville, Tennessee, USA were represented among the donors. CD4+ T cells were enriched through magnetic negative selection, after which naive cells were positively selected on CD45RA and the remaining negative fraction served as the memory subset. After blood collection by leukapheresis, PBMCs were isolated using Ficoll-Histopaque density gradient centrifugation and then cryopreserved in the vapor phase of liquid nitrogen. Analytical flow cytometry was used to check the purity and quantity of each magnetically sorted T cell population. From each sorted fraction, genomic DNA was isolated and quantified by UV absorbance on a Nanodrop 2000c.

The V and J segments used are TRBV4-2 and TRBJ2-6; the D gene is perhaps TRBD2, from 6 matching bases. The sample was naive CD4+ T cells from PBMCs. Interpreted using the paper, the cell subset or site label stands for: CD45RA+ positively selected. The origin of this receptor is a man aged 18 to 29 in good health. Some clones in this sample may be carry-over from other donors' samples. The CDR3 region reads CASSQRGGGSGANVLTF. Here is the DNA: TGTGCCAGCAGCCAACGGGGAGGTGGCTCTGGGGCCAACGTCCTGACTTTC.